The T cell receptor (beta chain) under discussion was sequenced for a study of blood T cells in healthy people across ages. General study points: Using unsorted PBMCs precluded a conclusive naive versus antigen-experienced comparison.

About this clonotype itself: Its antigen is not identified.

CDR3 length: 14 amino acids. J gave up 5 bases and V 0 bases, and 2 bases lay outside the gene matches. Germline V gene sequence: CDR1 MNHEY, CDR2 SVGEGT. For the second PCR, which ran for about 6 to 12 cycles, a sample-barcoded 5' primer and a J-beta primer mix were used. With 12 random nucleotides, a template-switch adaptor tagged each individual cDNA molecule. TCRdb redid the calling of the 5' RACE reads with MiXCR, one entry per CDR3 protein. The sample consists of around 1.5 million distinct CDR3 sequences, almost 60% of them appearing once. The study recruited healthy Caucasian donors from Russia who were aged about 6 to 90. The sample, about 10 milliliters of peripheral blood, was drawn from each donor.

This receptor was taken from a man aged 18 to 29 in good health. The specimen sequenced was blood. This chain links TRBV6-2 or TRBV6-3 with TRBJ1-1; 8 nucleotides line up with TRBD1. The CDR3 nucleotides read TGTGCCAGCAGTTACTCCCAGGGGGCTACTGAAGCTTTCTTT. The encoded protein is CASSYSQGATEAFF.